What follows describes a single TCR beta chain. What it binds is not known. Germline V CDR1 and CDR2: MNHNY, SVGAGI (reference sequence). V lost 4 bases to trimming and J lost 4 bases; unmatched junction nucleotides: 7. The CDR3 has 15 amino acids. This record comes from a study of T cell repertoires in cytomegalovirus infection. General study points: CMV-specific TCR beta clonotypes restricted by HLA-C were the ones dominating the ex vivo response.

TCRdb redid the calling of the reads with MiXCR, one entry per CDR3 protein. The sample lists tens of thousands of distinct CDR3 sequences, roughly a fifth occurring once. The chain links TRBV6-6 to TRBJ1-2; 9 bases map to TRBD1. Specimen: CD8+ T cells from cultured PBMCs, collected from culture after CMV antigen stimulation. The origin of this receptor is a human donor in good health (CMV status not recorded). Some clones in this sample may be carry-over from other donors' samples. CDR3 DNA: TGTGCCAGCAGTTCGGAGGACAGGGGCCTCTATGGCTACACCTTC. As protein: CASSSEDRGLYGYTF.